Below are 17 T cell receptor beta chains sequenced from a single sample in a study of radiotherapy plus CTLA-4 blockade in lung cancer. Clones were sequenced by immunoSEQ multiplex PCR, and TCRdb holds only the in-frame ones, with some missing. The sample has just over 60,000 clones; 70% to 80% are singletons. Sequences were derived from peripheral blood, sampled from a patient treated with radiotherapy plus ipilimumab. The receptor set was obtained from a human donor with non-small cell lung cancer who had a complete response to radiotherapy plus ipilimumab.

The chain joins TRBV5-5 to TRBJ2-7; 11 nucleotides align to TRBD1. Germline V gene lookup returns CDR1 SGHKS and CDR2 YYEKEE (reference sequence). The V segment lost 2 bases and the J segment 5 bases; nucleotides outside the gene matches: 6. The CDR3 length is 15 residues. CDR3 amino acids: CASSLGQGAVNEQYF. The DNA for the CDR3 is TGTGCCAGCAGCTTAGGACAGGGGGCAGTCAACGAGCAGTACTTC.

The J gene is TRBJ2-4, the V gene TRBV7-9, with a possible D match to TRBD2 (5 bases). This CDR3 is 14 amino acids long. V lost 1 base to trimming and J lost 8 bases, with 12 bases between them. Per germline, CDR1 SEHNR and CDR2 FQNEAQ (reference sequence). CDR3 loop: CASSLGSEADIQYF. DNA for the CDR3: TGTGCCAGCAGCTTAGGATCCGAAGCGGACATTCAGTACTTC.

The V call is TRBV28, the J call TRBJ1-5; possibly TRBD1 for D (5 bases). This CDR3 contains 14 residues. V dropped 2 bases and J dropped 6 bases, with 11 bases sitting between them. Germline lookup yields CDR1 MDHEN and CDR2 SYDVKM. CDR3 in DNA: TGTGCCAGCAGTTTAAGGGCGGACACTCAGCCCCAGCATTTT. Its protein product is CASSLRADTQPQHF.

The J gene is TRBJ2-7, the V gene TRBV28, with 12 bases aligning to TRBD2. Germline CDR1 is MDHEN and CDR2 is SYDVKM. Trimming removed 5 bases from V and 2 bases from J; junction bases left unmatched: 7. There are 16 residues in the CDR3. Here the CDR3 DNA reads TGTGCCAGCAGTCCTCCACTAGCGGGAGGCCCCTACGAGCAGTACGTC. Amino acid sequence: CASSPPLAGGPYEQYV.

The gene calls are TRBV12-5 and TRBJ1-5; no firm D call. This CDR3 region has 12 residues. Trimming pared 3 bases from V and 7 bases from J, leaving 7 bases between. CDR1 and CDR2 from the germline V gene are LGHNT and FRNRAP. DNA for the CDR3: TGTGCTAGTGGTTTAGAGCCCCAGCCCCAGCATTTT. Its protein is CASGLEPQPQHF.

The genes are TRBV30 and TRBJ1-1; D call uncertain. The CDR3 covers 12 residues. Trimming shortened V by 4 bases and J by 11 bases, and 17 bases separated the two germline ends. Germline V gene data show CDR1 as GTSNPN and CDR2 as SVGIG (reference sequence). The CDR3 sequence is CAWTTKSLRAFF. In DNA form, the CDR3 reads TGTGCCTGGACTACCAAGTCCCTGAGGGCTTTCTTT.

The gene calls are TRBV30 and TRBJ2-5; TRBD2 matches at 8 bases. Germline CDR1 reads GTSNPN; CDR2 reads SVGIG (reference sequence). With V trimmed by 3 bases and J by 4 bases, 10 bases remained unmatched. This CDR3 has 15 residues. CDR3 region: CAWSPWDGRGETQYF. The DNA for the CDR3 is TGTGCCTGGAGCCCCTGGGACGGGAGGGGAGAGACCCAGTACTTC.

CDR3 sequence reads: CASSSGGYGYTF. The CDR3 bases are TGCGCCAGCAGCTCCGGGGGCTATGGCTACACCTTC. J is TRBJ1-2 and V is TRBV4-3; the D gene is possibly TRBD1 (5 bases). Germline loops: CDR1 LGHNA, CDR2 YSLEER. This CDR3 is 12 amino acids long. V lost 5 bases to trimming and J lost 4 bases, with 8 bases between them.

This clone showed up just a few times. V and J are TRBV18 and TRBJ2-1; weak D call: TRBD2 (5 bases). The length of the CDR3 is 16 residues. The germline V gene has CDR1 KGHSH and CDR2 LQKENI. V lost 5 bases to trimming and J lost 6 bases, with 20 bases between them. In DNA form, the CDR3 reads TGTGCCAGCTCAGCCCTCATATCGGGAACGGGCAATGAGCAGTTCTTC. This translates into CASSALISGTGNEQFF.

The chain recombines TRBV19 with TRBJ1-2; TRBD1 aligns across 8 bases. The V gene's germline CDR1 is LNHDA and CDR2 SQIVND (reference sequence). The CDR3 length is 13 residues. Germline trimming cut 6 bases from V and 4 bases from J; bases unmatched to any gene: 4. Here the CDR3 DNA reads TGTGCCAGTAGCCGACAGGGGACCTATGGCTACACCTTC. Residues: CASSRQGTYGYTF.

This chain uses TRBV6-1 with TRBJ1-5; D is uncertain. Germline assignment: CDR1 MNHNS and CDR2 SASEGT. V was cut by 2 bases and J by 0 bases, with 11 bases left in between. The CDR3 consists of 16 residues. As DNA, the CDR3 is TGTGCCAGCAGTGAACGGAGTCCATATAGCAATCAGCCCCAGCATTTT. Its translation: CASSERSPYSNQPQHF.

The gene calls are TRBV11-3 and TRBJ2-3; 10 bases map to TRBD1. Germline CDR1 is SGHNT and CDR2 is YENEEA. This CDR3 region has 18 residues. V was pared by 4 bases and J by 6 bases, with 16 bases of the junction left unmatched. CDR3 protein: CASSSQDRGRFPTDTQYF. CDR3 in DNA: TGTGCCAGCAGCTCCCAAGACAGGGGGCGCTTCCCTACGGATACGCAGTATTTT.

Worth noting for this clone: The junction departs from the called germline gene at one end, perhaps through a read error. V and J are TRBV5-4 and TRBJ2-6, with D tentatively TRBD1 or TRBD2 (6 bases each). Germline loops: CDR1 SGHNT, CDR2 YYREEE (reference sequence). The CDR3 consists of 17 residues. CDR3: CASSFLGRLTGANALTF. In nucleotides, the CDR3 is TGTGCCAGCAGCTTCCTTGGTAGACTAACGGGGGCCAACGCCCTGACTTTC.

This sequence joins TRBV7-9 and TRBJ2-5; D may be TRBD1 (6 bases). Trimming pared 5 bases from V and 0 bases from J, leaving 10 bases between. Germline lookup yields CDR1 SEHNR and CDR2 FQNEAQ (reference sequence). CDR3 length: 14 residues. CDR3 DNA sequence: TGTGCCAGCAGCCGGGACAACGACCAAGAGACCCAGTACTTC. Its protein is CASSRDNDQETQYF. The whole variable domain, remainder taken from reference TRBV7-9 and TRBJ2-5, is DTGVSQNPRHKITKRGQNVTFRCDPISEHNRLYWYRQTLGQGPEFLTYFQNEAQLEKSRLLSDRFSAERPKGSFSTLEIQRTEQGDSAMYLCASSRDNDQETQYFGPGTRLLVL.

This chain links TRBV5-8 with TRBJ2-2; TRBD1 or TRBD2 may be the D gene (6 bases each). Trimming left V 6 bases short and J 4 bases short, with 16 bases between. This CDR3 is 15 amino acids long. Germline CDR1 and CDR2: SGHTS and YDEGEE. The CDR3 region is CASTLRGAGTGELFF. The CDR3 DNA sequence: TGTGCCAGCACCCTGAGGGGGGCTGGCACCGGGGAGCTGTTTTTT.

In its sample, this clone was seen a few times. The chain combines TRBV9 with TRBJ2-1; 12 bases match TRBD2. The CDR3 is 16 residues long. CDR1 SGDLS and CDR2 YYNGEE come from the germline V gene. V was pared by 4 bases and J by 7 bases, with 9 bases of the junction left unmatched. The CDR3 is CASSSPSGGADNEQFF. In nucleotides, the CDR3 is TGTGCCAGCAGCTCACCTAGCGGGGGGGCCGATAATGAGCAGTTCTTC.

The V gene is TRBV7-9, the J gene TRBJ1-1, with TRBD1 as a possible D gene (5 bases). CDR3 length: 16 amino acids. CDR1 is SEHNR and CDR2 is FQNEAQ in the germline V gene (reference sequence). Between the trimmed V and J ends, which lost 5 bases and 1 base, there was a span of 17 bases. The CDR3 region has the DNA TGTGCCAGCAGCCTCCCCCCGGGCGGGGCGAACACTGAAGCTTTCTTT. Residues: CASSLPPGGANTEAFF.